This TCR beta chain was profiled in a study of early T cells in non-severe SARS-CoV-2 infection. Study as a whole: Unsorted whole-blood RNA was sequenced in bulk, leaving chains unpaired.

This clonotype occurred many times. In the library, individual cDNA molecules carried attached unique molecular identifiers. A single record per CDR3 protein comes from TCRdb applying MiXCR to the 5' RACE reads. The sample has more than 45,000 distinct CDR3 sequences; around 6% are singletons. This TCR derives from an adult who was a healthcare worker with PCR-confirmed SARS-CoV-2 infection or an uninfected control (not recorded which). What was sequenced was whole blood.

CDR3 sequence reads: CASTATGALFTGELFF. CDR3 in DNA: TGCGCCAGCACCGCTACAGGGGCCCTCTTCACCGGGGAGCTGTTTTTT. The V call is TRBV5-1, the J call TRBJ2-2; 7 positions match TRBD1. This CDR3 has 16 residues. CDR1 and CDR2 from the germline V gene are SGHRS and YFSETQ. J gave up 4 bases and V 6 bases, and 12 bases lay outside the gene matches.